What follows are 10 T cell receptor beta chains derived from one specimen sequenced in a study of blood T cells in healthy people across ages. Alongside a J-beta primer mix, a sample-barcoded 5' primer served in a second PCR lasting about 6 to 12 cycles. TCRdb ran MiXCR on the 5' RACE reads and lists one entry per CDR3 protein. The table lists around 1,900,000 distinct CDR3 sequences, roughly two fifths of them singletons. The specimen sequenced was blood. The receptors come from a human donor in good health.

The chain has TRBV12-5 and TRBJ1-2; D is ambiguous. The CDR3 runs 12 residues. Germline loops: CDR1 LGHNT, CDR2 FRNRAP. Trimming removed 1 base from V and 2 bases from J, with 2 bases in between. The CDR3 bases are TGTGCTAGTGGTTTGGAGAACTATGGCTACACCTTC. Translated, it gives CASGLENYGYTF.

This clonotype turned up a few times. The chain uses TRBV29-1 and TRBJ2-3; tentatively, D is TRBD1 or TRBD2 (5 bases each). V shed 6 bases and J shed 0 bases, with 13 bases lying between them. Germline CDR1 SQVTM, CDR2 ANQGSEA. The CDR3 covers 14 residues. The chain's CDR3 is CSVRGTASTDTQYF. Here the CDR3 DNA reads TGCAGCGTCCGAGGGACGGCTAGCACAGATACGCAGTATTTT.

The chain combines TRBV7-2 with TRBJ1-2; 8 bases are a match to TRBD1. In germline, CDR1 is SGHTA, CDR2 FQGNSA. The CDR3 extends over 12 amino acids. V lost 8 bases to trimming and J lost 8 bases; unmatched junction nucleotides: 7. The CDR3 sequence is CASAQGGWGYTF. For the CDR3, the DNA is TGTGCCAGCGCACAGGGGGGTTGGGGCTACACCTTC.

The chain recombines TRBV5-5 with TRBJ2-1, with unresolved D. CDR1 and CDR2 (germline): SGHKS, YYEKEE (reference sequence). V lost 2 bases, J lost 8 bases, and 17 bases lay in between. The CDR3 totals 15 residues. For the CDR3, the DNA is TGTGCCAGCAGCTTCGGGTCCCTGGGAAGCTATGAGCAGTTCTTC. Its protein is CASSFGSLGSYEQFF.

This clonotype was found a few times. V gene TRBV5-1 combines with J gene TRBJ1-2, with 10 positions matching TRBD1. Germline V CDR1 and CDR2: SGHRS, YFSETQ. CDR3 length: 17 amino acids. J gave up 8 bases and V 4 bases, and 17 bases lay outside the gene matches. In nucleotides, the CDR3 is TGCGCCAGCAGCCCCACCCGGGACAGGGGAGTTTTGGAAGGCTACACCTTC. This codes for CASSPTRDRGVLEGYTF.

The chain carries TRBV20-1 and TRBJ2-7; no firm D call. CDR1 and CDR2 from the germline V gene are DFQATT and SNEGSKA (reference sequence). Trimming took 0 bases from V and 3 from J, leaving 9 bases between them. The CDR3 is 13 amino acids. CDR3 coding DNA: TGCAGTGCTAGAGACCCGGTCGGCTACGAGCAGTACTTC. Residues: CSARDPVGYEQYF.

This chain connects TRBV20-1 to TRBJ2-1; 7 bases are a match to TRBD2. CDR1 DFQATT and CDR2 SNEGSKA come from the germline V gene (reference sequence). V shed 3 bases, J shed 8 bases, and the junction held 1 base outside the gene matches. The CDR3 length is 11 residues. The CDR3 DNA is TGCAGTGCTAGCGGGGGGTATGAGCAGTTCTTC. As protein: CSASGGYEQFF.

This clonotype has more than one count but fewer than ten. The chain has TRBV20-1 and TRBJ1-2; D is undetermined. CDR1 and CDR2 (germline): DFQATT, SNEGSKA (reference sequence). The CDR3 contains 14 residues. Trimming shortened V by 4 bases and J by 4 bases, and 16 bases separated the two germline ends. CDR3 sequence (DNA): TGCAGTGCTAAGATTCAGGTTCCCTCCTATGGCTACACCTTC. Translating gives CSAKIQVPSYGYTF.

This clonotype was picked up many times. The V and J genes are TRBV4-1 and TRBJ2-7; possibly TRBD1 or TRBD2 for D (5 bases each). From germline, CDR1 is MGHRA and CDR2 YSYEKL. V gave up 1 base and J gave up 3 bases, with 10 bases separating them. CDR3 length: 14 residues. The CDR3 region has the DNA TGCGCCAGCAGCCAAGGGGACGCTTTCTACGAGCAGTACTTC. This codes for CASSQGDAFYEQYF.

This clonotype has more than one count but fewer than ten. This rearrangement joins TRBV20-1 to TRBJ1-4; D perhaps matches TRBD1 (5 bases). This CDR3 is 14 amino acids long. V was cut by 3 bases and J by 4 bases, with 12 bases left in between. The germline CDR1 and CDR2 sequences are DFQATT and SNEGSKA (reference sequence). DNA for the CDR3: TGCAGTGCTAGGGAGACAGTTGTTAATGAAAAACTGTTTTTT. It codes for CSARETVVNEKLFF.